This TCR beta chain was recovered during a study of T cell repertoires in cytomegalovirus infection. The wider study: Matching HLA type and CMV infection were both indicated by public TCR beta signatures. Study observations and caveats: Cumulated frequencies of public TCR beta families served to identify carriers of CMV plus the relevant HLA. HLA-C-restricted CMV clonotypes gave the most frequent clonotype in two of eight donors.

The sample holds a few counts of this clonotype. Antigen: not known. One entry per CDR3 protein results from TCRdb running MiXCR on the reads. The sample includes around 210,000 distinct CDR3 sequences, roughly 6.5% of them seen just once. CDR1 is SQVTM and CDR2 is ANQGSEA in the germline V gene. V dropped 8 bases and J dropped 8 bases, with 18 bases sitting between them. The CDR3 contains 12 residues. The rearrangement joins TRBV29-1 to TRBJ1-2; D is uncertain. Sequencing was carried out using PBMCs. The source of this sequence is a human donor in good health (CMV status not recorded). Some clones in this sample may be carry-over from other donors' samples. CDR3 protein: CSTSRQGVGYTF. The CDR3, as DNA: TGCAGCACTTCGAGACAAGGAGTGGGCTACACCTTC. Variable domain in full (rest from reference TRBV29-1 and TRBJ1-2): SAVISQKPSRDICQRGTSLTIQCQVDSQVTMMFWYRQQPGQSLTLIATANQGSEATYESGFVIDKFPISRPNLTFSTLTVSNMSPEDSSIYLCSTSRQGVGYTFGSGTRLTVV.